The 19 T cell receptor beta chains presented below share a single source sample, sequenced in a study of tumor-infiltrating lymphocytes in primary liver carcinoma. Unsorted whole blood supplied the RNA, and germline DNA was extracted too. TCR beta cDNA was made from around 520 ng total RNA with a constant-region primer. ARM-PCR was slightly modified, and three nested multiplex PCR rounds with it gave rise to the TCR beta libraries. The two initial PCR rounds, roughly 11 cycles each, used TRBV1-TRBV30 forward and C-beta reverse primers. In TCRdb, the multiplex PCR reads were re-called with MiXCR into one record per CDR3 protein. The sample lists approximately 330,000 distinct CDR3 sequences; roughly two thirds were seen once. Sequenced material: peripheral blood. All receptors come from a middle-aged man with primary liver carcinoma and hepatitis B virus infection.

As regards this clonotype: At one end the junction does not follow the germline gene, possibly because of a read error. The chain uses TRBV11-2 and TRBJ2-7, with D perhaps being TRBD1 or TRBD2 (5 bases each). From germline, CDR1 is SGHAT and CDR2 FQNNGV. CDR3 length equals 20 residues. The CDR3 protein is CASSSTTRNRLRGLYCEQYF. The CDR3 nucleotides read TGTGCCAGCAGCTCAACAACCCGAAATCGTTTGAGGGGCCTATACTGCGAGCAATACTTC.

In the case of this clonotype: The CDR3 does not close with the conserved phenylalanine or tryptophan, likely indicating a read error. The genes are TRBV11-2 and TRBJ2-7; TRBD1 is a possible D gene (5 bases). CDR1 is SGHAT, CDR2 FQNNGV, per germline. The CDR3 loop spans 13 amino acids. The CDR3 DNA sequence: TGTGCCAGCAGCTTAGGACAGAACTACAAGCAGTACTTG. Encoded protein: CASSLGQNYKQYL.

This clonotype was picked up one time. A read error may explain this, as a much larger clone is one base away. The chain links TRBV29-1 to TRBJ1-1, with 7 bases that match TRBD1. Germline assignment: CDR1 SQVTM and CDR2 ANQGSEA. This CDR3 contains 14 residues. Written as DNA, the CDR3 is TGCAGCGTTCAGCGGGACAGCTGGAACACTGGAGCTTTCTTT. Its protein is CSVQRDSWNTGAFF.

This clonotype is a singleton in its sample. This chain links TRBV29-1 with TRBJ2-5; tentatively, D is TRBD1 (6 bases). The CDR3 has 13 residues. Germline CDR1 is SQVTM and CDR2 is ANQGSEA. V was cut by 5 bases and J by 8 bases, with 18 bases left in between. For the CDR3, the DNA is TGCAGCGTTCGGGACACTCCTCGGGGAACCCAGTACTTC. Its translation is CSVRDTPRGTQYF.

As DNA, the CDR3 is TGTGCCAGCAGTGCCACCTGGGGAGGTACGGCCACTGAAGCTTTCTTT. It yields the protein CASSATWGGTATEAFF. This sequence joins TRBV6-1 and TRBJ1-1; D ambiguous. This CDR3 spans 16 amino acids. Germline V gene sequence: CDR1 MNHNS, CDR2 SASEGT. V shed 4 bases and J shed 4 bases, with 19 bases lying between them.

Points on this clonotype: A much larger clone lies a single base off, so this may be a read error. V and J are TRBV29-1 and TRBJ2-1; 10 bases are shared with TRBD2. With V trimmed by 6 bases and J by 7 bases, 12 bases remained unmatched. Germline V gives CDR1 SQVTM, CDR2 ANQGSEA. The CDR3 sequence is 15 residues long. CDR3 nucleotide sequence: TGCAGCGTCGGGACTAGCGTGTTTACTGGGAATGAGCAGTTCTTC. Translated, it gives CSVGTSVFTGNEQFF.

Comment on this clonotype: This may be a read error: a much more frequent sequence differs by one nucleotide. This chain connects TRBV6-7 to TRBJ2-3; D possibly uses TRBD1 or TRBD2 (5 bases each). TRBV6-7 is treated as an ORF (open reading frame) with a function not yet certain. Trimming took off 2 bases at V and 5 bases at J, with 11 bases between the two ends. The CDR3 is made up of 14 amino acids. CDR3 amino acids: CASSYLTGRDTQYF. CDR3 sequence (DNA): TGTGCCAGCAGTTACCTAACGGGGCGAGATACGCAGTATTTT.

This clonotype was seen once. A read error is possible here, since a much larger clone lies one base away. No conserved phenylalanine or tryptophan ends this CDR3, so it is likely a read error. The genes are TRBV12-3 or TRBV12-4 and TRBJ1-1; 10 bases map to TRBD1. CDR3 length: 13 residues. V was pared by 7 bases and J by 5 bases, with 4 bases of the junction left unmatched. CDR3: CASTPGQGTEAFL. The DNA for the CDR3 is TGTGCCAGCACCCCGGGACAGGGGACTGAAGCTTTCCTT.

The chain is built from TRBV11-2 and TRBJ2-1; maybe TRBD2 (5 bases). Per the germline V gene, CDR1 is SGHAT and CDR2 is FQNNGV. Trimming shortened V by 0 bases and J by 6 bases, and 12 bases separated the two germline ends. This CDR3 is 15 amino acids long. The CDR3 DNA is TGTGCCAGCAGCTTAGAGGCTAGCTCTTGCAATGAGCAGTTCTTC. Encoded protein: CASSLEASSCNEQFF.

Of note for this clonotype: A much more abundant neighbour one base away suggests this may be a read error. No conserved phenylalanine or tryptophan ends this CDR3, so it is likely a read error. The chain has TRBV12-3 or TRBV12-4 and TRBJ2-1; tentatively, D is TRBD2 (6 bases). The CDR3 has 16 residues. The V and J ends lost 7 bases and 0 bases respectively, with 16 bases between them. The CDR3 reads CASILWAGSSYNEQFS. DNA for the CDR3: TGTGCCAGCATCCTTTGGGCGGGAAGCTCCTACAATGAGCAGTTCTCC.

As for this clonotype: Its ends do not fully match the called genes, so a read error is possible. The genes are TRBV13 and TRBJ2-3; 7 bases line up with TRBD1. CDR1 and CDR2 (germline): PRHDT, FYEKMQ (reference sequence). The CDR3 has 14 residues. CDR3 DNA: TGTGCCAGCAGCCCGGGACAGAGCACAGATACGCATTGTTTT. Protein product: CASSPGQSTDTHCF.

The chain employs TRBV6-1 and TRBJ1-4, with 9 nucleotides matching TRBD1. This CDR3 has 18 residues. The ends lost 1 base at V and 6 bases at J; junction bases unmatched: 12. Germline CDR1 and CDR2: MNHNS and SASEGT. CDR3 nucleotides: TGTGCCAGCAGTGAAGGGCCGGGGACAGGGATCACTGATGAAAAACTGTTTTTT. It encodes CASSEGPGTGITDEKLFF.

For this clonotype: As the CDR3 is not closed by the conserved phenylalanine or tryptophan, this likely results from a read error. The chain joins TRBV29-1 to TRBJ1-1, with TRBD1 identical over 7 bases. The CDR3 loop spans 13 amino acids. CDR1 SQVTM and CDR2 ANQGSEA come from the germline V gene. The chain's CDR3 is CGVDRTGNTEAFL. CDR3 coding DNA: TGCGGCGTTGATCGGACAGGGAACACTGAAGCTTTCCTT.

V usage is TRBV28 and J usage is TRBJ1-4; D might be TRBD1 (5 bases). Germline V gene lookup returns CDR1 MDHEN and CDR2 SYDVKM. Trimming stripped 1 base from V and 5 bases from J, with 11 bases between. The CDR3 sequence is 15 residues long. As DNA, the CDR3 is TGTGCCAGCAGTTTATTTCGACAGTGGAATGAAAAACTGTTTTTT. Translation: CASSLFRQWNEKLFF. The entire variable domain, with the rest obtained from reference TRBV28 and TRBJ1-4, is as follows: DVKVTQSSRYLVKRTGEKVFLECVQDMDHENMFWYRQDPGLGLRLIYFSYDVKMKEKGDIPEGYSVSREKKERFSLILESASTNQTSMYLCASSLFRQWNEKLFFGSGTQLSVL.

This clonotype came up once. A read error is possible here, since a much larger clone lies one base away. The CDR3 carries no conserved terminal phenylalanine or tryptophan, so it likely arises from a read error. This chain uses TRBV29-1 with TRBJ2-3, with unresolved D. Germline CDR1 SQVTM, CDR2 ANQGSEA. Trimming removed 8 bases at V and 6 bases at J, with 15 bases between. The CDR3 has 12 amino acids. The CDR3 loop is CSQRTAWDTQYY. CDR3 in DNA: TGCAGCCAGAGGACCGCGTGGGATACGCAGTATTAT.

As concerns this clonotype: Compared with germline, one end of the junction differs, possibly owing to a read error. The chain links TRBV12-3 or TRBV12-4 to TRBJ2-5; D possibly uses TRBD1 or TRBD2 (5 bases each). CDR3 length: 13 residues. CDR3 nucleotides: TGTGCCATTACCCAGGGAAACGGGGAGATCCAGTACTTC. Translated, it gives CAITQGNGEIQYF.

On this clonotype itself: Without the conserved terminal phenylalanine or tryptophan, this CDR3 likely stems from a read error. This chain joins TRBV11-2 and TRBJ2-1; D remains ambiguous. The CDR3 has 13 residues. V shed 9 bases and J shed 4 bases, with 13 bases lying between them. The V gene's germline CDR1 is SGHAT and CDR2 FQNNGV. The CDR3 region is CASSETEYNEQFV. The CDR3 region has the DNA TGTGCCAGTAGTGAAACAGAGTACAATGAGCAGTTCGTC.

This clonotype was recorded at least ten times. The chain joins TRBV4-2 to TRBJ2-1, with 11 bases identical to TRBD2. Germline V gene lookup returns CDR1 LGHNA and CDR2 YNFKEQ. The CDR3 runs 17 residues. The junction had 8 bases not matched to a gene; V was cut back by 0 bases and J by 7 bases. CDR3 in amino acids: CASSQDRLAGGGNEQFF. In DNA form, the CDR3 reads TGTGCCAGCAGCCAAGATAGGCTAGCGGGAGGAGGAAATGAGCAGTTCTTC.

About this clonotype: A read error may produce the germline difference seen at one junction end. The chain joins TRBV7-9 to TRBJ2-3; tentative D call: TRBD2 (5 bases). CDR3 size: 15 residues. Germline V CDR1 and CDR2: SEHNR, FQNEAQ (reference sequence). The CDR3 DNA sequence: TGTGTCAGCAGCCACGGACGGGAAACCACAGATACGCAGTATTTT. It is translated as CVSSHGRETTDTQYF. Full variable domain (remainder filled in from reference TRBV7-9 and TRBJ2-3): DTGVSQNPRHKITKRGQNVTFRCDPISEHNRLYWYRQTLGQGPEFLTYFQNEAQLEKSRLLSDRFSAERPKGSFSTLEIQRTEQGDSAMYLCVSSHGRETTDTQYFGPGTRLTVL.